Listed below are T cell receptor beta chains from one sample, sequenced in a study of T cell repertoires in cytomegalovirus infection. Which antigens these TCRs recognize remains unknown. Each CDR3 protein is one row after TCRdb ran MiXCR on the reads. There are approximately 1,000,000 distinct CDR3 sequences in the sample; around 32% occur only once, and roughly an eighth lies in the top ten. The sequencing used cultured CD8+ T cells from PBMCs, collected from culture after CMV antigen stimulation. The receptors were sampled from a human donor in good health (CMV status not recorded). Some clones in this sample may be carry-over from other donors' samples. The CDR3 runs from the conserved cysteine through the conserved F or W.

>TRBV24-1|TRBJ2-7
CATSRGFEYEQYF
>TRBV7-6|TRBJ2-1
CASSSGQYNEQFF
>TRBV4-3|TRBJ1-2
CASSQDDPPGAYGYTF
>TRBV28|TRBJ1-5
CASSLPDSASNQPQHF
>TRBV27|TRBJ2-1
CASSPRGSGSYNEQFF
>TRBV2|TRBJ2-7
CASTPGVSYEQYF
>TRBV7-2|TRBJ1-6
CASSPGGRNSPLHF
>TRBV7-6|TRBJ2-2
CASGQGGELFF
>TRBV20-1|TRBJ1-2
CSARDPEQGAYGYTF
>TRBV27|TRBJ1-5
CASSPRDYSNQPQHF
>TRBV7-9|TRBJ2-5
CASRGGGVQETQYF
>TRBV5-5|TRBJ2-3
CASSHTGLSATQYF
>TRBV19|TRBJ1-1
CASTSRTGSTEAFF
>TRBV5-1|TRBJ1-2
CASSSGRKNYGYTF
>TRBV6-1|TRBJ1-5
CASSLAVTPQPQHF
>TRBV15|TRBJ1-2
CATSRDGQRTYGYTF
>TRBV2|TRBJ1-2
CASRSRQFYGYTF
>TRBV9|TRBJ1-2
CASSTPGQGNYGYTF
>TRBV12-3/TRBV12-4|TRBJ2-6
CASSLENWVSDVLTF
>TRBV28|TRBJ1-3
CASHTVIGNTIYF
>TRBV29-1|TRBJ2-7
CSVGGQGNYEQYF
>TRBV6-2/TRBV6-3|TRBJ2-5
CASSFFTRGDQETQYF
>TRBV12-5|TRBJ1-1
CTSGSQGTEAFF
>TRBV7-9|TRBJ2-7
CASSHAAGVFYEQYF
>TRBV28|TRBJ1-5
CASSLMSSVNQPQHF
>TRBV6-5|TRBJ2-2
CASSYSTGLGTGELFF
>TRBV3-1|TRBJ1-1
CASSQEPGQANTEAFF
>TRBV9|TRBJ2-3
CASSAEGKTDTQYF
>TRBV28|TRBJ1-5
CASSLETGVQPQHF
>TRBV7-9|TRBJ1-5
CASSSFDGFNQPQHF